The clone carrying this T cell receptor beta chain was counted many times. Antigen: not known. The V gene's germline CDR1 is SEHNR and CDR2 FQNEAQ (reference sequence). CDR3 size: 14 residues. Trimming shortened V by 4 bases and J by 4 bases, and 13 bases separated the two germline ends. The data are from a study of tumor-infiltrating lymphocytes in primary liver carcinoma. Study-wide findings and caveats: Tumor top-250-clone fractions significantly exceeded those of blood (p = 0.039). Paired tumor-adjacent and tumor-blood samples overlapped less than tumor region pairs did.

Alongside blood RNA obtained from unsorted whole blood, germline DNA was also extracted. Researchers generated TCR beta cDNA from about 530 ng of total RNA, relying on a constant-region primer. For TCR beta, libraries were produced by three nested multiplex PCR rounds using slightly modified ARM-PCR. The first two PCR rounds, approximately 10 cycles each, used TRBV1-TRBV30 forward primers and a C-beta reverse primer. TCRdb itself ran the multiplex PCR reads through MiXCR, one entry per CDR3 protein. The repertoire holds 330,000 or so distinct CDR3 sequences, with 65% as singletons. Material: peripheral blood. The chain carries TRBV7-9 and TRBJ2-5; D is perhaps TRBD1 (7 bases). This TCR was recovered from a man aged 40-49 years with primary liver carcinoma and hepatitis B virus infection. The CDR3 region has the DNA TGTGCCAGCAGCTCCAGGGGGGTCGGAGAGACCCAGTACTTC. As protein: CASSSRGVGETQYF.